This record covers a single T cell receptor beta chain. Its antigen has not been determined. The record has no base qualities; no much larger clone is one base away. These data are taken from a study of blood T cell repertoires in COVID-19 (TCRdb year 2020). Some background on the complete study: Collaborator samples came from the United States, Italy and Spain and covered acute and convalescent phases of COVID-19. The material from the prospective study consisted of cDNA or gDNA derived from T cells, B-cell-depleted T cells, or PBMCs. Subjects who had been exposed to COVID-19, were actively infected with it, or had recovered from it provided the deeply sampled blood TCRbeta repertoires that made up the dataset. A freely available public database, intended as a resource for researchers studying the immune response to SARS-CoV-2, is where the repertoires were released. Samples came from the ongoing ImmuneRACE study (first 160 participants) plus 1,254 subjects from 6 global collaborators. Nearly every sample came with metadata listing a de-identified subject ID, COVID-19 status, age in years and sex. Where available, HLA class I and class II types were obtained from metadata supplied by the sample provider rather than from assay-based typing.

Each collaborating institution followed its own protocols to collect whole blood in K2EDTA tubes. For TCRbeta analysis, collaborator samples were shipped as frozen whole blood, as isolated PBMCs, or as DNA extracted from either sample type. TCRbeta CDR3 regions were amplified from genomic DNA using the immunoSEQ Assay, a bias-controlled multiplex PCR. The study's own analysis went as follows. Within the assay, amplification of reference gene primers was used to estimate how many nucleated cells each sample contained. Sequence reads were collapsed and filtered to measure the absolute abundance of every unique TCRbeta CDR3 rearrangement. For each sample, productive Simpson clonality was calculated by taking the square root of Simpson's diversity index across productive rearrangements. Entries here come from immuneACCESS through TCRdb and include only in-frame sequences with V and J called. Some clones fail to appear in such tables; in the studies checked, an unresolved V gene covers under half of the shortfall, and the cause of the remainder is unknown. Clonal size and the V and J genes are those of that table, whereas D and trimming came from the DNA. This sample has approximately 120,000 clones in its table, and around 82% of those were observed once. Around 4.2% of the sample lies in the top ten.

Study-wide conclusions, independent of this receptor: The quantity of clinical and demographic metadata differed by source and by participant and was supplied without curation.

This clonotype was sampled from a human donor in a cohort sampled during active or convalescent COVID-19. Sequencing input: peripheral blood.

The DNA is as follows: TGTGCCAGCAGCCACGTTGATAGTATGACAGATACGCAGTATTTT. Its translation is CASSHVDSMTDTQYF. The sequence joins TRBV7-6 to TRBJ2-3; no D segment can be confidently identified. CDR1 and CDR2 are read off the germline V gene as SGHVS and FNYEAQ. At the junction V is shortened by 5 bases and J by 3 bases, with 15 bases in between. From the cysteine up to the phenylalanine, the CDR3 has a length of 15 residues. Solely the CDR3 DNA is kept, with 45 bases framed from the first base.